This T cell receptor beta chain appears in the sequencing data of a study of shared clonotypes between healthy human individuals (dated by TCRdb to about 2020). For the study in its entirety: The cohort comprised a couple of women and a few men aged 18 to 49 years. To estimate repertoire size and how much clonotypes are shared between individuals, the study performed deep sequencing of blood TCR repertoires from a few healthy adults. Per donor, three plates each were used for CD4 naive and CD4 memory, two for CD8 naive, and one for CD8 memory. To increase sequencing depth and limit assay-specific biases, different laboratories used diverse techniques to prepare libraries and sequence TCR repertoires. Between about 0.9 and 10 billion PBMCs per donor were obtained by leukapheresis.

TCR CDR3 regions were amplified from genomic DNA by multiplex PCR using the deep immunoSEQ assay. Genomic DNA extracted from each cell subset was distributed evenly over all wells of several immunoSEQ 96-well plates, and each plate served as one replicate. For sorted subsets, about 220 ng of genomic DNA, equivalent to roughly 30,000 T cell genomes, went into each replicate PCR. Purified libraries were quantified with a Qubit 3.0 fluorometer, sized on a Bioanalyzer 2100, and re-quantified with the KAPA Library Quantification kit. Each immunoSEQ 96-well plate was sequenced on its own single-read 150-cycle Illumina NextSeq 550 flow cell. Per the original workflow: Because the immunoSEQ output held only junctional sequences and lacked quality scores, the filtering could not match the filtering applied to full-length reads. Sequences were annotated with PyIR, a Python wrapper for IgBLAST v1.9, using IMGT germline references to assign V/J genes and CDR3. Reads were removed for weak V/J assignments (E-value above 1e-6), missing CDR3, stop codons, out-of-frame junctions, or ambiguous translated residues. V3J clonotypes were defined as sequences sharing the same inferred V gene, J gene, and CDR3 amino acid sequence. Percentage overlap between repertoires was calculated by dividing the number of shared unique clonotypes by the size of the smaller repertoire. Richness of each repertoire was evaluated using RTK rarefaction, the Chao1 estimator, and Recon v2.1 estimates of unobserved clonotypes. OLGA was used to compute generation probabilities for all TCRbeta clonotypes that the gDNA method yielded from four donors. Entries here come from immuneACCESS through TCRdb and include only in-frame sequences with V and J called. Some clones fail to appear in such tables; in the studies checked, an unresolved V gene covers under half of the shortfall, and the cause of the remainder is unknown. V, J and clone size reflect that table, while D and trimming were determined from the DNA. The sample has around 2,000,000 clones on record, 85% to 95% of them singletons. The ten largest clonotypes hold 0.13% of the sample.

The CDR3 numbers 14 residues from cysteine through phenylalanine. Just CDR3 DNA is preserved here, 42 bases in frame from base 1. V lost 4 bases and J lost 3 bases; the stretch between them is 10 bases long. The germline V gene yields MDHEN for CDR1 and SYDVKM for CDR2. A remark on this clone: Its cognate antigen has yet to be identified. It has no much larger one-base neighbor in the sample; base qualities were not kept.

What the study reported, not specific to this receptor: Roughly 5% of naive CD4, roughly 3.6% of naive CD8, approximately 2.2% of memory CD4, and approximately 0.39% of memory CD8 clonotypes were shared across several donors. Higher generation probabilities were observed for clonotypes shared by all four sorted-subset donors than for non-shared clonotypes. Because the study included a small number of donors, the genetic and exposure-history diversity represented was limited. Naive subsets generally had larger estimated clonotype richness than memory subsets. Sampling was restricted to blood, and TCR repertoires in tissues likely differ from the TCR repertoires found in blood. Incomplete sequencing was indicated by rarefaction of sorted-subset datasets, despite the large sequencing depth. Pairwise subsampling led to the expectation that sequencing depth would affect the degree of clonotype sharing among donors.

The donors were healthy, HIV-negative adults who had no recently reported acute infections or vaccinations. Every donor was a Caucasian adult living in Nashville, Tennessee, USA. Magnetic negative selection was used to enrich CD4+ T cells, after which naive cells were positively selected on CD45RA and the negative fraction became the memory subset. After blood collection by leukapheresis, PBMCs were isolated using Ficoll-Histopaque density gradient centrifugation and then cryopreserved in the vapor phase of liquid nitrogen. Analytical flow cytometry was used to check the purity and quantity of every magnetically sorted T cell population. From each sorted fraction, genomic DNA was isolated and quantified by UV absorbance on a Nanodrop 2000c.

The chain joins TRBV28 to TRBJ2-1; a weak D assignment points to TRBD2 (6 bases agree). Input material: naive CD4+ T cells sorted from blood. The cell subset or site label here, explained by the study, means: CD45RA+ positively selected. The clonotype was recovered from a man aged 18 to 35 in good health. The CDR3 corresponds to CASSSGLIYNEQFF. The DNA reads as follows: TGTGCCAGCAGTTCCGGACTAATCTACAATGAGCAGTTCTTC.